One sample yielded the 25 T cell receptor beta chains listed below, sequenced in a study of CD8 T cells in Susac syndrome. RNA, at about 0.5 to 1 ug, was reverse transcribed with random hexamers. TCRdb fed the immunoSEQ multiplex PCR reads into MiXCR, producing one record per CDR3 protein. The sample yields 160,000 or so distinct CDR3 sequences, 95% seen once. The sequenced sample consisted of CD8+ T cells from PBMCs. These receptor sequences come from a human donor with multiple sclerosis.

This clonotype has only one observation. The chain combines TRBV7-9 with TRBJ2-7; 7 bases are a match to TRBD1. The V and J ends lost 5 bases and 6 bases, in that order; junction bases with no gene match: 4. The CDR3 is 12 amino acids. Germline CDR1 SEHNR, CDR2 FQNEAQ (reference sequence). This CDR3 reads CASSKDRVEQYF. CDR3 nucleotide sequence: TGTGCCAGCAGCAAAGACAGGGTCGAGCAGTACTTC.

The V gene is TRBV2, the J gene TRBJ2-5, with D perhaps matching TRBD2 (6 bases). Per the germline V gene, CDR1 is SNHLY and CDR2 is FYNNEI. Trimming stripped 6 bases from V and 5 bases from J, with 16 bases between. The CDR3 runs 14 residues. Written as DNA, the CDR3 is TGTGCCAGCAGCCCCCGGGACTCATCGGAGACCCAGTACTTC. As protein: CASSPRDSSETQYF.

The chain employs TRBV7-9 and TRBJ1-4, with D possibly matching TRBD1 (5 bases). V was pared by 5 bases and J by 11 bases, with 15 bases between. CDR3 length: 13 residues. CDR1 and CDR2 (germline): SEHNR, FQNEAQ (reference sequence). DNA for the CDR3: TGTGCCAGCAGCCCCTCGGGGCCTGAGAAACTGTTTTTT. It yields the protein CASSPSGPEKLFF.

The V call is TRBV29-1, the J call TRBJ2-5; D is undetermined. Germline CDR1 reads SQVTM; CDR2 reads ANQGSEA. Trimming pared 4 bases from V and 3 bases from J, leaving 15 bases between. This CDR3 contains 14 residues. CDR3 DNA sequence: TGCAGCGTTGTTTTAGTCGGCAACGAAGAGACCCAGTACTTC. Amino acid sequence: CSVVLVGNEETQYF.

The V call is TRBV9, the J call TRBJ1-2; 9 nucleotides match TRBD1. The CDR3 is made up of 13 amino acids. J gave up 11 bases and V 4 bases, and 9 bases lay outside the gene matches. Germline V gene data show CDR1 as SGDLS and CDR2 as YYNGEE. CDR3 sequence reads: CASSPSTGGKYTF. The DNA for the CDR3 is TGTGCCAGCAGCCCTTCGACAGGGGGGAAATACACCTTC.

The chain has TRBV3-1 and TRBJ2-3; 8 nucleotides line up with TRBD1. The CDR3 has 16 residues. CDR1 LGHDT and CDR2 YNNKEL come from the germline V gene (reference sequence). J lost 0 bases, V lost 4 bases, and 6 bases had no gene match. CDR3 in DNA: TGTGCCAGCAGCCCCGACAGGGGACCTAGCACAGATACGCAGTATTTT. This translates into CASSPDRGPSTDTQYF.

V gene TRBV20-1 combines with J gene TRBJ1-2; TRBD1 might be the D (6 bases). V shed 1 base and J shed 0 bases, with 21 bases lying between them. CDR1 is DFQATT, CDR2 SNEGSKA, per germline (reference sequence). CDR3 length equals 18 residues. The CDR3 is CSARAGGWTVEANYGYTF. CDR3 DNA: TGCAGTGCTAGAGCCGGAGGATGGACAGTAGAAGCTAACTATGGCTACACCTTC.

V usage is TRBV7-8 and J usage is TRBJ1-2; D uncertain. CDR3 length: 17 residues. Germline assignment: CDR1 SGHVS and CDR2 FQNEAQ. The V gene lost 1 base and the J gene lost 2 bases, with 17 bases spanning the gap. The CDR3: CASSLDPKGPENYGYTF. The CDR3 DNA sequence: TGTGCCAGCAGCTTAGACCCCAAAGGGCCCGAGAACTATGGCTACACCTTC. Filled out from reference TRBV7-8 and TRBJ1-2, the complete variable domain reads GAGVSQSPRYKVAKRGQDVALRCDPISGHVSLFWYQQALGQGPEFLTYFQNEAQLDKSGLPSDRFFAERPEGSVSTLKIQRTQQEDSAVYLCASSLDPKGPENYGYTFGSGTRLTVV.

J is TRBJ2-5 and V is TRBV29-1, with 9 bases identical to TRBD2. CDR3 size: 16 residues. The junction had 11 bases not matched to a gene; V was cut back by 1 base and J by 5 bases. Germline lookup yields CDR1 SQVTM and CDR2 ANQGSEA. Here the CDR3 reads CSVEGSLRGGWETQYF. CDR3 nucleotides: TGCAGCGTTGAAGGTTCATTGCGGGGGGGCTGGGAGACCCAGTACTTC.

This clonotype was counted once. The genes are TRBV29-1 and TRBJ2-7; 8 nucleotides align to TRBD2. This CDR3 is 12 amino acids long. The germline gives CDR1 SQVTM, CDR2 ANQGSEA. With V trimmed by 7 bases and J by 4 bases, 6 bases remained unmatched. The CDR3 loop reads CSASLAGYEQYF. CDR3 bases: TGCAGCGCGAGCTTAGCGGGGTACGAGCAGTACTTC.

This chain uses TRBV15 with TRBJ2-2, with D possibly TRBD1 on 5 matching bases. Germline lookup yields CDR1 LNHNV and CDR2 YYDKDF (reference sequence). The CDR3 is made up of 17 amino acids. V was shortened by 2 bases and J by 6 bases, with 19 bases between the two germline ends. The CDR3 nucleotides are TGTGCCACCAGCAGATCCTCCCAGGGCCACAGATCCGGGGAGCTGTTTTTT. Its translation: CATSRSSQGHRSGELFF.

This rearrangement joins TRBV20-1 to TRBJ2-1, with a tentative D call TRBD1 (5 bases). This CDR3 has 15 residues. V gave up 5 bases and J gave up 0 bases, with 14 bases separating them. CDR1 and CDR2 from the germline V gene are DFQATT and SNEGSKA (reference sequence). Here the CDR3 reads CSAPTRQSSYNEQFF. CDR3 DNA sequence: TGCAGTGCTCCCACCCGACAGAGCTCCTACAATGAGCAGTTCTTC.

This chain's CDR3 is CASSFSTGEAFF. The CDR3 region has the DNA TGTGCCAGCAGCTTCTCGACAGGTGAAGCTTTCTTT. This rearrangement joins TRBV13 to TRBJ1-1, with D tentatively TRBD1 (6 bases). The CDR3 covers 12 residues. Germline loops: CDR1 PRHDT, CDR2 FYEKMQ (reference sequence). Between the trimmed V and J ends, which lost 3 bases and 7 bases, there was a span of 9 bases.

On this clonotype itself: Germline is not matched at one junction end, which may reflect a read error. The CDR3 DNA reads as TGTGCCAGCAATGAAGGCGGGGGGGATATAGATACGCAGTATTTT. It codes for CASNEGGGDIDTQYF. The rearrangement links TRBV6-1 to TRBJ2-3, with TRBD2 identical over 9 bases. The CDR3 has 15 amino acids. Per germline, CDR1 MNHNS and CDR2 SASEGT.

The chain couples TRBV3-1 to TRBJ2-7; 8 positions match TRBD1. Germline V gene lookup returns CDR1 LGHDT and CDR2 YNNKEL (reference sequence). The CDR3 length is 15 residues. V lost 4 bases to trimming and J lost 5 bases; unmatched junction nucleotides: 10. The CDR3, as DNA: TGTGCCAGCAGCCTCTTGGGCAGGGGGCTTGACGAGCAGTACTTC. Amino acid sequence: CASSLLGRGLDEQYF.

The chain joins TRBV5-4 to TRBJ2-2, with D hard to call. Trimming removed 2 bases at V and 0 bases at J, with 8 bases between. The CDR3 totals 15 residues. From germline, CDR1 is SGHNT and CDR2 YYREEE (reference sequence). The CDR3, as DNA: TGTGCCAGCAGCTTTAAGACCGCGAACACCGGGGAGCTGTTTTTT. It is translated as CASSFKTANTGELFF.

V is TRBV3-1 and J is TRBJ2-7, with 8 bases that match TRBD1. The germline V gene encodes CDR1 LGHDT and CDR2 YNNKEL (reference sequence). CDR3 size: 17 residues. With 0 bases clipped from V and 6 bases from J, the junction kept 13 bases outside the gene matches. The CDR3 bases are TGTGCCAGCAGCCAAGACGGGGACCGACAGGGGAAACGCGAGCAGTACTTC. Translated, it gives CASSQDGDRQGKREQYF.

V is TRBV7-9 and J is TRBJ1-2; D may be TRBD1 (5 bases). Trimming left V 10 bases short and J 5 bases short, with 17 bases between. Germline V gives CDR1 SEHNR, CDR2 FQNEAQ (reference sequence). This CDR3 spans 13 amino acids. The CDR3 region is CATPAGDRYGYTF. As DNA, the CDR3 is TGTGCCACCCCAGCCGGGGACCGATATGGCTACACCTTC.

The chain recombines TRBV30 with TRBJ1-1, with 7 bases lining up with TRBD1. V gave up 4 bases and J gave up 11 bases; unmatched junction bases: 4. The CDR3 extends over 10 amino acids. Germline values: CDR1 GTSNPN, CDR2 SVGIG (reference sequence). The CDR3 is CAWIDRDAFF. The CDR3 DNA reads TGTGCCTGGATTGACAGGGACGCTTTCTTT.

CDR3 in amino acids: CSARDPVSYEQYF. The CDR3 DNA sequence: TGCAGTGCTAGAGATCCTGTCTCCTACGAGCAGTACTTC. This chain links TRBV20-1 with TRBJ2-7; D is ambiguous. The CDR3 has 13 residues. Germline CDR1 and CDR2: DFQATT and SNEGSKA (reference sequence). V was cut by 0 bases and J by 0 bases, with 6 bases left in between.

The CDR3 reads CASSQDDRAIGWADTQYF. The CDR3 DNA reads as TGTGCCAGCAGCCAAGATGACAGGGCCATCGGCTGGGCAGATACGCAGTATTTT. The genes are TRBV3-1 and TRBJ2-3; 7 nucleotides match TRBD1. Germline CDR1 reads LGHDT; CDR2 reads YNNKEL (reference sequence). This CDR3 comprises 18 residues. J gave up 4 bases and V 0 bases, and 13 bases lay outside the gene matches.

The chain combines TRBV6-6 with TRBJ1-6, with 7 nucleotides matching TRBD1. Trimming took 6 bases from V and 8 from J; bases not matched to a gene: 7. This CDR3 is 14 amino acids long. Looked up from germline, CDR1 is MNHNY and CDR2 is SVGAGI (reference sequence). In DNA form, the CDR3 reads TGTGCCAGCAGCCTGGGACAGTTGGATTCACCCCTCCACTTT. This gives the protein CASSLGQLDSPLHF.

Worth noting for this clonotype: A junction end diverges from the germline sequence, so it may reflect a read error. CDR3 in DNA: TGTGCCAGCACTCTGGGTTTGAAAACTGAAGCTTTCTTT. As protein: CASTLGLKTEAFF. J is TRBJ1-1 and V is TRBV6-6; no clear D. This CDR3 has 13 amino acids. Germline CDR1 and CDR2: MNHNY and SVGAGI (reference sequence).

With regard to this clonotype: The junction does not match germline at one end; this may be a read error. V is TRBV9 and J is TRBJ2-7, with D possibly being TRBD2 (6 bases). CDR3 size: 15 residues. From germline, CDR1 is SGDLS and CDR2 YYNGEE. CDR3: CASTVSSASSYEQYF. CDR3 nucleotide sequence: TGTGCCAGCACCGTATCTAGCGCTAGCTCCTACGAGCAGTACTTC.

V and J are TRBV27 and TRBJ1-5, with D tentatively TRBD1 (6 bases). V lost 3 bases and J lost 6, with 12 bases in between. The CDR3 contains 14 residues. The germline V gene encodes CDR1 MNHEY and CDR2 SMNVEV (reference sequence). For the CDR3, the DNA is TGTGCCAGCAGTTTGTCACAGGGCTCTCAGCCCCAGCATTTT. It is translated as CASSLSQGSQPQHF.